The clone carrying this TCR beta chain was found once. Its antigen is not identified. CD8 cells classed as naive were CD45RO-negative and positively selected for CCR7, excluding terminally differentiated effector memory CD45RA+ cells. In the original workflow: With immunoSEQ giving junction-only sequences and no quality scores, filtering differed. Here immunoSEQ multiplex PCR was the method, and the copy in TCRdb shows in-frame clones only, minus some. That table furnishes V, J and clone size, whereas the DNA furnished D and trimming. This repertoire shows approximately 1.9 million clones, around 95% found once; its top ten account for about 1.6%. This entry is derived from a study of shared clonotypes between healthy human individuals. General study points: Blood alone was sampled, and tissue repertoires likely differ.

The receptor's source is a man younger than 30 in good health. Some clones in this sample may be carry-over from other donors' samples. The sequenced material came from naive CD8+ T cells from PBMCs.

CDR3 loop: CASSLDPAGVISEQYF. The DNA of the CDR3 is TGTGCCAGCAGCTTGGATCCAGCGGGAGTAATATCCGAGCAGTACTTC. This chain uses TRBV5-6 with TRBJ2-7, with 8 bases that match TRBD2. With V trimmed by 0 bases and J by 6 bases, 11 bases remained unmatched. The germline V gene has CDR1 SGHDT and CDR2 YYEEEE. There are 16 residues in the CDR3.